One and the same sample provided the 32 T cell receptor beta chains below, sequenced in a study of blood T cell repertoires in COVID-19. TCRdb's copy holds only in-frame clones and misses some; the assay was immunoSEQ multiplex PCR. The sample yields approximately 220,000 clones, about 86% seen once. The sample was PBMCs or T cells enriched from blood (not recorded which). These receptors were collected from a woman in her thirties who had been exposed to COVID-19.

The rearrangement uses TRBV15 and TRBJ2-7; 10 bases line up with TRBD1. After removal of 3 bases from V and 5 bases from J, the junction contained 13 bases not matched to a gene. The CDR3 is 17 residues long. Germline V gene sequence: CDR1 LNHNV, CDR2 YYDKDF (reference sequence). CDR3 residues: CATSRGDRFGTGDEQYF. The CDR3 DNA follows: TGTGCCACCAGCAGGGGGGACCGATTCGGGACAGGGGACGAGCAGTACTTC.

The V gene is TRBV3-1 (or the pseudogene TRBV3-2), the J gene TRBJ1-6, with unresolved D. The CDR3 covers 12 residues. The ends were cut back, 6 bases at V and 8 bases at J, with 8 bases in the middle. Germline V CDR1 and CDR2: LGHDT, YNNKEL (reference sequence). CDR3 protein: CASRLPDSPLHF. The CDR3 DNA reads TGTGCCAGCAGACTCCCTGATTCACCCCTCCACTTT.

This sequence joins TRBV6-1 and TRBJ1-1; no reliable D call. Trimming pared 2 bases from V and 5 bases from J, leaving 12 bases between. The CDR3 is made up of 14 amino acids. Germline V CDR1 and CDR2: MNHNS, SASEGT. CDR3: CASSESVPRTEAFF. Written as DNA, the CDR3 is TGTGCCAGCAGTGAAAGTGTCCCACGGACTGAAGCTTTCTTT.

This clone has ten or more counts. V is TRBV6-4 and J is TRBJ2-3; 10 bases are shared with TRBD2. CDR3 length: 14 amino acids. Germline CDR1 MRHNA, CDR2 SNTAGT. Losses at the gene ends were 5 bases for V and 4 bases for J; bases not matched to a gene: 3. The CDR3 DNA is TGTGCCAGCAGTAAGAGCGGGGGGGCAGATACGCAGTATTTT. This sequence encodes CASSKSGGADTQYF.

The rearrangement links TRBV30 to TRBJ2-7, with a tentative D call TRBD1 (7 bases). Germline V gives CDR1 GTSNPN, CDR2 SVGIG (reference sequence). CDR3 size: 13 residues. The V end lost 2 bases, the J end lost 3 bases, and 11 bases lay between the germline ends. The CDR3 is CAWSPGGSYEQYF. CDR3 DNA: TGTGCCTGGAGTCCAGGGGGGAGCTACGAGCAGTACTTC.

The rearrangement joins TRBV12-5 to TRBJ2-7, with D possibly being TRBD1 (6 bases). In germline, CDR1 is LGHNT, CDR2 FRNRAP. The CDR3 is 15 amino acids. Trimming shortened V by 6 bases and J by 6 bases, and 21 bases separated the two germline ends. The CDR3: CASGQIQGSESEQYF. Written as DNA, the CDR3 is TGTGCTAGTGGCCAAATACAGGGATCCGAGTCCGAGCAGTACTTC.

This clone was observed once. CDR3: CASSPGTGGREAFF. The DNA for the CDR3 is TGCGCCAGCAGCCCGGGGACAGGGGGCAGGGAAGCTTTCTTT. The V call is TRBV5-1, the J call TRBJ1-1; 12 nucleotides match TRBD1. Germline loops: CDR1 SGHRS, CDR2 YFSETQ. This CDR3 spans 14 amino acids. The V gene end was trimmed by 4 bases and the J gene end by 8 bases; junction bases not matched to a gene: 6. The full variable domain, completed using reference TRBV5-1 and TRBJ1-1, is KAGVTQTPRYLIKTRGQQVTLSCSPISGHRSVSWYQQTPGQGLQFLFEYFSETQRNKGNFPGRFSGRQFSNSRSEMNVSTLELGDSALYLCASSPGTGGREAFFGQGTRLTVV.

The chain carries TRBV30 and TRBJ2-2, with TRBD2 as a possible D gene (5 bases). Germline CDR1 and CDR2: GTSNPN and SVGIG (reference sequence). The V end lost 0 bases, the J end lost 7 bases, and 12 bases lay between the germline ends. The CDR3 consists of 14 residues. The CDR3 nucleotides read TGTGCCTGGAGTGTGCTACTCAGCGGCGGGGAGCTGTTTTTT. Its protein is CAWSVLLSGGELFF.

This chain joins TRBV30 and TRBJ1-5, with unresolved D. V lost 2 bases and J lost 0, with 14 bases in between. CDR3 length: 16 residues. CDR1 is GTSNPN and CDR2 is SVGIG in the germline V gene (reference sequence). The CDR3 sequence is CAWSRGAGSSNQPQHF. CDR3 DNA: TGTGCCTGGAGTAGAGGCGCTGGTTCTAGCAATCAGCCCCAGCATTTT.

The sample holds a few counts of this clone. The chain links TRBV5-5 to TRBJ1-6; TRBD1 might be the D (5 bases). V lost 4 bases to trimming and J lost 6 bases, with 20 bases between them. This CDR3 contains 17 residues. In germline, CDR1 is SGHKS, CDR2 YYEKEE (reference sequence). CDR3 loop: CASSPSPNGHGNSPLHF. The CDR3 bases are TGTGCCAGCAGCCCTAGTCCGAATGGACACGGTAATTCACCCCTCCACTTT.

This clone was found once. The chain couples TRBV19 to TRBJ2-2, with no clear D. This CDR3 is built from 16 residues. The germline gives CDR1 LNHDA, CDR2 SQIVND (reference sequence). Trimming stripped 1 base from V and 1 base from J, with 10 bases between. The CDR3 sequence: CASSIGSSRNTGELFF. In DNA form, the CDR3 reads TGTGCCAGTAGTATAGGTTCCAGTCGGAACACCGGGGAGCTGTTTTTT.

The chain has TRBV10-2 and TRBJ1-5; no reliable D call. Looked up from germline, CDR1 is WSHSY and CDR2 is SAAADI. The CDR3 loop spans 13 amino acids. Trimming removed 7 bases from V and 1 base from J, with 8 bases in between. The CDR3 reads CASTRESNQPQHF. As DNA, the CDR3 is TGCGCCAGCACCCGAGAGAGCAATCAGCCCCAGCATTTT.

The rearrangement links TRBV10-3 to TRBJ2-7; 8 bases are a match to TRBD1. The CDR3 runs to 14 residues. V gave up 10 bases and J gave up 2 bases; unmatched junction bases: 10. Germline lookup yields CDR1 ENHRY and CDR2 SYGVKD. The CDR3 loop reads CATTRQGTTYEQYF. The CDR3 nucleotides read TGTGCCACCACCCGACAGGGGACCACCTACGAGCAGTACTTC.

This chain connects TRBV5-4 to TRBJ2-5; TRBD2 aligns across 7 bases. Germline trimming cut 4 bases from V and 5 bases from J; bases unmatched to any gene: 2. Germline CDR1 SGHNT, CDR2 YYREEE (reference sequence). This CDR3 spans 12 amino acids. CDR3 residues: CASSRGEETQYF. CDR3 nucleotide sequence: TGTGCCAGCAGCCGGGGGGAGGAGACCCAGTACTTC.

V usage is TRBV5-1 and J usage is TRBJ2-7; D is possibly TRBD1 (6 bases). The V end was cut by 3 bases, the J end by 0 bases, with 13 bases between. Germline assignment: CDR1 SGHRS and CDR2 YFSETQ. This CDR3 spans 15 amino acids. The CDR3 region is CASSSGQPDSYEQYF. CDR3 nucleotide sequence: TGCGCCAGCAGCTCAGGACAGCCGGACTCCTACGAGCAGTACTTC.

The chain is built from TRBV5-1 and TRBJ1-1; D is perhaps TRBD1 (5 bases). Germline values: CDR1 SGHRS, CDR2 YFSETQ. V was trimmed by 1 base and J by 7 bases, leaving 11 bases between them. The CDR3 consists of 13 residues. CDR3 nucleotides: TGCGCCAGCAGCTTGTGGCCAGGGAATGAAGCTTTCTTT. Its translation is CASSLWPGNEAFF.

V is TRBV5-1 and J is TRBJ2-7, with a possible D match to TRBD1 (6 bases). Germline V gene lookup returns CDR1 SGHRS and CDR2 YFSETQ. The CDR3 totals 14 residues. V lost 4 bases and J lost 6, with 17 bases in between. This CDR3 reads CASSPQGRRGEQYF. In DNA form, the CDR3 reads TGCGCCAGCAGCCCCCAGGGGCGCAGGGGCGAGCAGTACTTC.

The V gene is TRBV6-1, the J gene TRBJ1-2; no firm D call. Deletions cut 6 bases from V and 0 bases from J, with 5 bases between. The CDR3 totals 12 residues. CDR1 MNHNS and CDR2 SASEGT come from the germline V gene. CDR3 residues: CASRGANYGYTF. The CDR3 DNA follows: TGTGCCAGCAGGGGAGCTAACTATGGCTACACCTTC.

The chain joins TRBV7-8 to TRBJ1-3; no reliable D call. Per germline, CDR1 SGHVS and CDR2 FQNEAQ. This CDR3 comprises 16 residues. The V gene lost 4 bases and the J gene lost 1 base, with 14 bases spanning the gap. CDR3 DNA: TGTGCCAGCAGCTCAGACTTAGAGGGATCTGGAAACACCATATATTTT. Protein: CASSSDLEGSGNTIYF. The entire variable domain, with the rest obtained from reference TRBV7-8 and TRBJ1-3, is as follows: GAGVSQSPRYKVAKRGQDVALRCDPISGHVSLFWYQQALGQGPEFLTYFQNEAQLDKSGLPSDRFFAERPEGSVSTLKIQRTQQEDSAVYLCASSSDLEGSGNTIYFGEGSWLTVV.

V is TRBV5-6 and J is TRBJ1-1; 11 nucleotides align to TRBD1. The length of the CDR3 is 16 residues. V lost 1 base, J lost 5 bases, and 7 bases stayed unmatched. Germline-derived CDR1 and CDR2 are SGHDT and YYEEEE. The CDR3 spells CASSLMSGTGGTEAFF. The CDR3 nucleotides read TGTGCCAGCAGCTTGATGTCGGGGACAGGGGGGACTGAAGCTTTCTTT.

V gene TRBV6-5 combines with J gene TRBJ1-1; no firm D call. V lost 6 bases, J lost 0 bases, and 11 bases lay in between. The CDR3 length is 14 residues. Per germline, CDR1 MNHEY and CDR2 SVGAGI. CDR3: CASRIQPLNTEAFF. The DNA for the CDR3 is TGTGCCAGCAGGATACAGCCCTTGAACACTGAAGCTTTCTTT.

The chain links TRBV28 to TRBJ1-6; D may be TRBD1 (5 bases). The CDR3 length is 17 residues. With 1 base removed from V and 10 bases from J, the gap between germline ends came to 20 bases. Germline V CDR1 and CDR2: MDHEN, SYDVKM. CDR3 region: CASSLSTGTGVGSPLHF. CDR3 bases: TGTGCCAGCAGTTTATCTACCGGGACGGGAGTAGGCTCACCCCTCCACTTT.

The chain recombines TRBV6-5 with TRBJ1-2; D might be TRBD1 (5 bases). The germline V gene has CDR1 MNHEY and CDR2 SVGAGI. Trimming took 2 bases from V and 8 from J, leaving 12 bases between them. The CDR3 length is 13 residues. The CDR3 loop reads CASSYGQGRGYTF. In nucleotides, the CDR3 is TGTGCCAGCAGTTACGGGCAGGGTCGAGGCTACACCTTC.

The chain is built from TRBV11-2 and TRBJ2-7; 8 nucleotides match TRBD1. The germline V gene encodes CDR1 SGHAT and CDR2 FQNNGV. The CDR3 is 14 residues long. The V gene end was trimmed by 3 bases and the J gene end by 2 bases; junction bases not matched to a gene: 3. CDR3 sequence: CASSLGQATYEQYF. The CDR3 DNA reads TGTGCCAGCAGCTTGGGACAGGCTACCTACGAGCAGTACTTC.

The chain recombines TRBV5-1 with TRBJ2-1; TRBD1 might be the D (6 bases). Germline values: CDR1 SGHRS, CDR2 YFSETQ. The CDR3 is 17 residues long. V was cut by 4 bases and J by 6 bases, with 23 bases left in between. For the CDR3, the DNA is TGCGCCAGCAGCCCGACTTCAGGGGTCTGGTTTAGCAATGAGCAGTTCTTC. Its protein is CASSPTSGVWFSNEQFF.

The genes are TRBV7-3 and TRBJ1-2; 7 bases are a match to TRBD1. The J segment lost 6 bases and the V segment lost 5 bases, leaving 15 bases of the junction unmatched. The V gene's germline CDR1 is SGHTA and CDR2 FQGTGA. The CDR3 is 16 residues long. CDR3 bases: TGTGCCAGCAGCACGGGACAGACGAAAAGGGGCGATGGCTACACCTTC. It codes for CASSTGQTKRGDGYTF. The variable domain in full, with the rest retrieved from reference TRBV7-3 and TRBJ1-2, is GAGVSQTPSNKVTEKGKYVELRCDPISGHTALYWYRQSLGQGPEFLIYFQGTGAADDSGLPNDRFFAVRPEGSVSTLKIQRTERGDSAVYLCASSTGQTKRGDGYTFGSGTRLTVV.

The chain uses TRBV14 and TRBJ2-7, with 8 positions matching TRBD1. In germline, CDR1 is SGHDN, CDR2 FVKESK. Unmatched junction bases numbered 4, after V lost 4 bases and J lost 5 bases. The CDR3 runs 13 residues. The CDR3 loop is CASSRMTGDEQYF. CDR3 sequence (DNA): TGTGCCAGCAGCCGAATGACAGGGGACGAGCAGTACTTC.

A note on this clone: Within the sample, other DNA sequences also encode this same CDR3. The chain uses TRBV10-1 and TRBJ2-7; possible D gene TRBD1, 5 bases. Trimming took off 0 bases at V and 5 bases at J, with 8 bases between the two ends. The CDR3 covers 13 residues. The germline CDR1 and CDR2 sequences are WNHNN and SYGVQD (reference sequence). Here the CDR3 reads CASSESSRDEQYF. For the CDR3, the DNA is TGCGCCAGCAGTGAGTCATCCAGGGACGAGCAGTACTTC.

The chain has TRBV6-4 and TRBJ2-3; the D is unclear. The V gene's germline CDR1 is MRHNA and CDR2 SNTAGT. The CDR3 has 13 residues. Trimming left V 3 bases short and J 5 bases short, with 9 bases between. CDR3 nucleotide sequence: TGTGCCAGCAGTGAAAAAGAGAGAGATACGCAGTATTTT. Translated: CASSEKERDTQYF.

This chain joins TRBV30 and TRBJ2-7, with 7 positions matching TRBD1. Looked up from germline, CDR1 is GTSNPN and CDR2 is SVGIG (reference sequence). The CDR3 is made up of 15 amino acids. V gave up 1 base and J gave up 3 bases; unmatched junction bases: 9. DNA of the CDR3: TGTGCCTGGAGTGCCTGGGCCAGGGGGTACTACGAGCAGTACTTC. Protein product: CAWSAWARGYYEQYF.

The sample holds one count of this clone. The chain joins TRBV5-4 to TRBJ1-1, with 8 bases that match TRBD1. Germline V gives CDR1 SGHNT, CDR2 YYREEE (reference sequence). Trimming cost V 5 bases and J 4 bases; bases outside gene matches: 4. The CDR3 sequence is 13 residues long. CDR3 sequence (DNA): TGTGCCAGCAGAGCGGACAGGGCCACTGAAGCTTTCTTT. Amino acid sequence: CASRADRATEAFF.

CDR3 amino acids: CATRRPGQGKETQYF. For the CDR3, the DNA is TGTGCCACCAGGAGGCCGGGACAGGGTAAAGAGACCCAGTACTTC. J is TRBJ2-5 and V is TRBV15, with 9 bases identical to TRBD1. This CDR3 has 15 residues. The ends lost 6 bases at V and 3 bases at J; junction bases unmatched: 8. Germline loops: CDR1 LNHNV, CDR2 YYDKDF (reference sequence).